The 27 T cell receptor beta chains given below trace back to one sample, sequenced in a study of T cells expressing NK-cell markers (dated by TCRdb to 2018 to 2021). Libraries were built with 5' RACE. Instrument on record: Illumina HiSeq 2000. Based on TCRdb reprocessing of the reads, there is one entry per CDR3 protein sequence, and DNA is missing. This sample's listing comprises about 260,000 distinct CDR3 sequences. The top ten hold more than 3.5% of the sample. Material for sequencing was blood T cells: a sorted CD56 or NKG2C T cell subset, CD4+ or CD8+ T cells, or bulk PBMC T cells (not recorded which). The origin of the receptors is a woman between 18 and 75 years old in good health.

The rearrangement links TRBV11-2 to TRBJ2-3; TCRdb returns TRBD2, unconfirmable since there is no DNA. The CDR3 is 16 residues long. In germline, CDR1 is SGHAT, CDR2 FQNNGV. The CDR3 protein is CASSYHSGASTDTQYF.

The J gene is TRBJ2-3, the V gene TRBV30; TCRdb calls TRBD2, which cannot be checked without DNA. This CDR3 contains 14 residues. In germline, CDR1 is GTSNPN, CDR2 SVGIG (reference sequence). CDR3 region: CAWSGSGGTDTQYF.

The chain uses TRBV6-1 and TRBJ1-2; the TRBD1 assignment by TCRdb is unverifiable without DNA. Germline CDR1 and CDR2: MNHNS and SASEGT. The CDR3 length is 14 residues. Here the CDR3 reads CASREPGTFYGYTF.

This chain links TRBV12-3 or TRBV12-4 with TRBJ2-1; the TCRdb D gene call, TRBD2, has no DNA to confirm it. There are 15 residues in the CDR3. The CDR3 is CASSLQGQAGGEQFF.

The chain uses TRBV4-1 and TRBJ2-5; as DNA is missing, the TRBD2 call by TCRdb cannot be tested. Germline V gene sequence: CDR1 MGHRA, CDR2 YSYEKL. The CDR3 consists of 19 residues. The CDR3 spells CASSQLGVATSGRRETQYF.

This chain links TRBV29-1 with TRBJ2-6. The length of the CDR3 is 12 residues. CDR1 SQVTM and CDR2 ANQGSEA come from the germline V gene. This chain's CDR3 is CSADSGANVLTF. The full variable domain, with the rest looked up from reference TRBV29-1 and TRBJ2-6, is SAVISQKPSRDICQRGTSLTIQCQVDSQVTMMFWYRQQPGQSLTLIATANQGSEATYESGFVIDKFPISRPNLTFSTLTVSNMSPEDSSIYLCSADSGANVLTFGAGSRLTVL.

V gene TRBV12-3 or TRBV12-4 combines with J gene TRBJ2-5; TCRdb selects TRBD1, and the lack of DNA leaves this call unchecked. This CDR3 spans 12 amino acids. The chain's CDR3 is CASSFSGGTQYF.

V usage is TRBV7-9 and J usage is TRBJ1-1. The CDR3 has 12 amino acids. The germline V gene encodes CDR1 SEHNR and CDR2 FQNEAQ (reference sequence). CDR3 residues: CASSPFADEAFF. Full variable domain (outside the CDR3, taken from reference TRBV7-9 and TRBJ1-1): DTGVSQNPRHKITKRGQNVTFRCDPISEHNRLYWYRQTLGQGPEFLTYFQNEAQLEKSRLLSDRFSAERPKGSFSTLEIQRTEQGDSAMYLCASSPFADEAFFGQGTRLTVV.

This sequence joins TRBV29-1 and TRBJ2-1. Germline V gives CDR1 SQVTM, CDR2 ANQGSEA. The CDR3 extends over 12 amino acids. The CDR3 region is CSDNWAYNEQFF.

The chain recombines TRBV12-3 or TRBV12-4 with TRBJ1-3. The length of the CDR3 is 13 residues. The CDR3 loop reads CASSRSAGNTIYF.

The V call is TRBV7-9, the J call TRBJ2-4. The CDR3 is 12 amino acids. The germline V gene has CDR1 SEHNR and CDR2 FQNEAQ (reference sequence). This CDR3 reads CASSLGQRNQYF.

The chain carries TRBV6-1 and TRBJ2-2; TCRdb reports TRBD1, a call that lacks DNA to check it against. The CDR3 extends over 15 amino acids. CDR1 and CDR2 from the germline V gene are MNHNS and SASEGT. Here the CDR3 reads CATTRGQTAPGELFF.

The chain couples TRBV12-5 to TRBJ2-3. The germline V gene encodes CDR1 LGHNT and CDR2 FRNRAP. The CDR3 runs 13 residues. The CDR3 sequence is CASSLEYTDTQYF. The full variable domain, in which reference TRBV12-5 and TRBJ2-3 provide the parts outside the CDR3, is DARVTQTPRHKVTEMGQEVTMRCQPILGHNTVFWYRQTMMQGLELLAYFRNRAPLDDSGMPKDRFSAEMPDATLATLKIQPSEPRDSAVYFCASSLEYTDTQYFGPGTRLTVL.

The V gene is TRBV4-3, the J gene TRBJ2-5; TCRdb proposes TRBD2, but this gene call is untestable without DNA. CDR1 is LGHNA, CDR2 YSLEER, per germline. This CDR3 is 20 amino acids long. The CDR3: CASSHFTLGLAGPRKGTQYF.

V is TRBV4-2 and J is TRBJ2-5. Per germline, CDR1 LGHNA and CDR2 YNFKEQ. This CDR3 is 15 amino acids long. The CDR3 protein is CASSQAVLGQETQYF.

CDR3 sequence reads: CASSLWQAQETQYF. V gene TRBV11-2 combines with J gene TRBJ2-5. There are 14 residues in the CDR3. The germline V gene has CDR1 SGHAT and CDR2 FQNNGV. The whole variable domain, remainder taken from reference TRBV11-2 and TRBJ2-5, is EAGVAQSPRYKIIEKRQSVAFWCNPISGHATLYWYQQILGQGPKLLIQFQNNGVVDDSQLPKDRFSAERLKGVDSTLKIQPAKLEDSAVYLCASSLWQAQETQYFGPGTRLLVL.

The chain recombines TRBV20-1 with TRBJ2-5. The CDR3 length is 14 residues. From germline, CDR1 is DFQATT and CDR2 SNEGSKA (reference sequence). The CDR3 region is CSARDRQRGETQYF.

The chain uses TRBV20-1 and TRBJ2-7; TCRdb proposes TRBD2, but this gene call is untestable without DNA. The CDR3 consists of 14 residues. Germline values: CDR1 DFQATT, CDR2 SNEGSKA (reference sequence). This CDR3 is CSVRAGGLSNEQYF.

The gene calls are TRBV20-1 and TRBJ2-3. CDR3 size: 12 residues. Germline V gives CDR1 DFQATT, CDR2 SNEGSKA (reference sequence). The CDR3 is CSARDGVDTQYF.

J is TRBJ2-7 and V is TRBV7-2. The CDR3 is 11 amino acids. Germline V gene sequence: CDR1 SGHTA, CDR2 FQGNSA. The chain's CDR3 is CASSLKDEQYF.

V usage is TRBV5-1 and J usage is TRBJ2-3; TCRdb gives TRBD1 as the D gene, but with no DNA this cannot be confirmed. CDR3 size: 16 residues. Looked up from germline, CDR1 is SGHRS and CDR2 is YFSETQ. The CDR3 is CASSLYPGRIADTQYF.

V is TRBV20-1 and J is TRBJ2-1; TCRdb's D call, TRBD2, is unchecked because there is no DNA. Germline CDR1 DFQATT, CDR2 SNEGSKA (reference sequence). This CDR3 has 18 amino acids. The CDR3 reads CSARGGGSGHASYNEQFF.

The V call is TRBV6-1, the J call TRBJ1-1. Germline CDR1 MNHNS, CDR2 SASEGT. This CDR3 is built from 15 residues. CDR3 region: CASSRSTLGNTEAFF.

The chain joins TRBV20-1 to TRBJ2-4. Germline V gives CDR1 DFQATT, CDR2 SNEGSKA (reference sequence). The CDR3 has 13 residues. CDR3 region: CSALGLAKNIQYF.

V usage is TRBV7-2 and J usage is TRBJ1-4; TCRdb returns TRBD1, unconfirmable since there is no DNA. This CDR3 has 14 residues. The V gene's germline CDR1 is SGHTA and CDR2 FQGNSA. CDR3 amino acids: CASSLDRGEEKLFF. Full variable domain (rest looked up from reference TRBV7-2 and TRBJ1-4): GAGVSQSPSNKVTEKGKDVELRCDPISGHTALYWYRQSLGQGLEFLIYFQGNSAPDKSGLPSDRFSAERTGGSVSTLTIQRTQQEDSAVYLCASSLDRGEEKLFFGSGTQLSVL.

V is TRBV20-1 and J is TRBJ2-1; the TCRdb D gene call, TRBD1, has no DNA to confirm it. The length of the CDR3 is 14 residues. The germline CDR1 and CDR2 sequences are DFQATT and SNEGSKA (reference sequence). The CDR3 region is CSAAGTGTYNEQFF.

The chain carries TRBV20-1 and TRBJ1-1; there is no DNA to check the TCRdb D call of TRBD1. The CDR3 consists of 15 residues. The germline V gene encodes CDR1 DFQATT and CDR2 SNEGSKA (reference sequence). The CDR3 is CSARHTGIGNTEAFF.